The 7 T cell receptor beta chains below all came from one sample that was sequenced in a study of cytomegalovirus exposure and HLA in healthy donors. In the PCR, 60 Vbeta and 13 Jbeta primers were used. TCRdb keeps only in-frame clones here, not all; method: immunoSEQ multiplex PCR. The sample yields 180,000 or so clones, 75% seen once. The sample taken for sequencing was PBMCs. All receptors come from a male donor in good health and CMV-seronegative.

CDR3 region: CASSFRGGGGTEAFF. The CDR3 region has the DNA TGTGCCAGCAGTTTTAGGGGGGGCGGGGGCACTGAAGCTTTCTTT. This chain uses TRBV7-9 with TRBJ1-1; D is possibly TRBD1 (6 bases). The germline V gene encodes CDR1 SEHNR and CDR2 FQNEAQ (reference sequence). The CDR3 extends over 15 amino acids. V gave up 6 bases and J gave up 4 bases, with 18 bases separating them.

Of note for this clone: Other DNA sequences of this sample code for an identical CDR3. The chain recombines TRBV20-1 with TRBJ2-1; D is undetermined. Germline V gene lookup returns CDR1 DFQATT and CDR2 SNEGSKA (reference sequence). Between the trimmed V and J ends, which lost 6 bases and 2 bases, there was a span of 2 bases. The length of the CDR3 is 10 residues. The CDR3 here is CSATYNEQFF. The CDR3, as DNA: TGCAGTGCCACCTACAATGAGCAGTTCTTC.

This clone appeared a few times. The V gene is TRBV19, the J gene TRBJ1-3; TRBD1 might be the D (5 bases). With 3 bases removed from V and 2 bases from J, the gap between germline ends came to 14 bases. CDR3 length: 16 residues. CDR1 and CDR2 (germline): LNHDA, SQIVND (reference sequence). As DNA, the CDR3 is TGTGCCAGTAGTATTGTGGTGGGGACTGCTGGAAACACCATATATTTT. It encodes CASSIVVGTAGNTIYF.

V and J are TRBV4-2 and TRBJ2-7, with 9 nucleotides matching TRBD2. This CDR3 spans 16 amino acids. V shed 4 bases, J shed 4 bases, and the junction held 11 bases outside the gene matches. Germline assignment: CDR1 LGHNA and CDR2 YNFKEQ. The CDR3 DNA reads TGTGCCAGCAGCCTCCTGGGGCGGGAGGGCCGGTACGAGCAGTACTTC. It codes for CASSLLGREGRYEQYF.

The V gene is TRBV9, the J gene TRBJ2-1, with a tentative D call TRBD2 (7 bases). The germline gives CDR1 SGDLS, CDR2 YYNGEE. V was cut by 7 bases and J by 6 bases, with 14 bases left in between. The length of the CDR3 is 13 residues. CDR3 in DNA: TGTGCCAGCGGCCGGGGGGCGTTCAATGAGCAGTTCTTC. Its translation: CASGRGAFNEQFF.

Remarks on this clone: Its ends do not fully match the called genes, so a read error is possible. The CDR3 loop is CASIGSHLRSNQPQHF. CDR3 nucleotide sequence: TGTGCCAGCATCGGTTCTCATCTAAGGAGCAATCAGCCTCAGCATTTT. The chain is built from TRBV6-6 and TRBJ1-5, with D unresolved. CDR3 length: 16 residues. Germline V gene lookup returns CDR1 MNHNY and CDR2 SVGAGI (reference sequence).

The CDR3 loop is CASSPRPRDTQYF. The CDR3 DNA sequence: TGTGCCAGCAGCCCGAGACCTAGGGATACGCAGTATTTT. The V and J genes are TRBV27 and TRBJ2-3; D is undetermined. Germline V gene sequence: CDR1 MNHEY, CDR2 SMNVEV (reference sequence). The CDR3 is 13 residues long. V lost 6 bases, J lost 6 bases, and 13 bases lay in between.